The T cell receptor (beta chain) described here comes from a study of cytomegalovirus exposure and HLA in healthy donors. Researchers ran the PCR with 60 Vbeta and 13 Jbeta primers. This table comes from immunoSEQ multiplex PCR, and its TCRdb copy is limited to in-frame clones, with some not included. This sample has some 140,000 clones, with approximately 9% found just once. Among the donors, all were healthy bone marrow donors. As concerns this clone: Antigen: not known.

Regarding the study as a whole: Earlier analysis looked at TCR beta V segments, and most were productive about 87% or about 30% of the time. Most TCR sequences showed up rarely, but some public TCRs showed up in many donors. Across donors, sequencing depth was assumed by presence/absence analyses to be roughly uniform.

Trimming left V 3 bases short and J 4 bases short, with 18 bases between. CDR3 length: 17 residues. Germline CDR1 WNHNN, CDR2 SYGVQD (reference sequence). The source material was PBMCs. This TCR was sampled from a woman between 40 and 50 years old in good health and CMV-seropositive. The chain is built from TRBV10-1 and TRBJ2-2; weak D call: TRBD1 (6 bases). CDR3 DNA: TGCGCCAGCAGTGATTGGGTGGTAGAGGGGGTCACCGGGGAGCTGTTTTTT. Its protein is CASSDWVVEGVTGELFF.